Shown below are 30 T cell receptor beta chains from a single sample sequenced in a study of T cells in Graves' hyperthyroidism and ophthalmopathy. What was amplified from RNA transcripts were TCR beta CDR3 regions. The HTBI primer set drove a first-round RT-PCR of the TCR CDR3. TCRdb recomputed calls from the multiplex PCR reads with MiXCR, one row per CDR3 protein. Here the sample spans about 550,000 distinct CDR3 sequences, less than 25% being singletons. The specimen sequenced was blood. All receptors come from a man aged 18 to 35 with Graves' hyperthyroidism.

This clonotype was picked up many times. The V gene is TRBV12-3 or TRBV12-4, the J gene TRBJ2-7, with D perhaps being TRBD1 or TRBD2 (5 bases each). V lost 6 bases, J lost 2 bases, and 17 bases lay in between. This CDR3 is built from 15 residues. In DNA, the CDR3 is TGTGCCAGCAGCAAGGCCGGGACGAGAGCCTACGAGCAGTACTTC. It translates to CASSKAGTRAYEQYF.

This clonotype was recorded at least ten times. The chain joins TRBV12-3 or TRBV12-4 to TRBJ1-1; D remains unclear. This CDR3 contains 12 residues. V shed 2 bases and J shed 5 bases, with 6 bases lying between them. The DNA for the CDR3 is TGTGCCAGCAGTTTATTTCTGACTGAAGCTTTCTTT. The encoded protein is CASSLFLTEAFF.

This sequence joins TRBV5-1 and TRBJ2-7; maybe TRBD2 (6 bases). V was shortened by 0 bases and J by 2 bases, with 12 bases between the two germline ends. Germline V gene lookup returns CDR1 SGHRS and CDR2 YFSETQ. CDR3 size: 15 residues. The CDR3 loop is CASSLAGGNTYEQYF. CDR3 nucleotides: TGCGCCAGCAGCTTGGCCGGGGGAAACACCTACGAGCAGTACTTC.

Concerning this clonotype itself: A much larger clone lies a single base off, so this may be a read error. The genes are TRBV7-2 and TRBJ1-5; tentatively, D is TRBD1 (6 bases). CDR3 length equals 14 residues. Trimming took 5 bases from V and 1 from J, leaving 9 bases between them. Germline V CDR1 and CDR2: SGHTA, FQGNSA. The CDR3 loop is CASSPGESNQPQHF. CDR3 sequence (DNA): TGTGCCAGCAGCCCAGGGGAGAGCAATCAGCCCCAGCATTTT.

This clonotype was picked up many times. The rearrangement links TRBV6-8 to TRBJ2-7, with a weak D call TRBD1 (6 bases). Germline V gene data show CDR1 as MNHGY and CDR2 as SAAAGT. This CDR3 comprises 14 residues. Trimming took off 8 bases at V and 3 bases at J, with 17 bases between the two ends. The CDR3 sequence is CASPSGNRVYEQYF. For the CDR3, the DNA is TGTGCCAGCCCCTCCGGCAACAGGGTCTACGAGCAGTACTTC.

Details on this clonotype: A much larger clonotype is one base distant, so this may be a read error. This CDR3 reads CASSMGTGGSYEQYF. Written as DNA, the CDR3 is TGTGCCAGTAGTATGGGGACAGGGGGCTCCTACGAGCAGTACTTC. The chain links TRBV19 to TRBJ2-7; TRBD1 agrees at 11 bases. This CDR3 spans 15 amino acids. Germline trimming cut 3 bases from V and 0 bases from J; bases unmatched to any gene: 1. Germline lookup yields CDR1 LNHDA and CDR2 SQIVND (reference sequence).

This clonotype showed up many times. V is TRBV7-9 and J is TRBJ1-1; D is perhaps TRBD1 (6 bases). CDR3 length equals 16 residues. From germline, CDR1 is SEHNR and CDR2 FQNEAQ (reference sequence). V was trimmed by 5 bases and J by 2 bases, leaving 18 bases between them. The CDR3 region is CASSPRGQLANTEAFF. The CDR3 bases are TGTGCCAGCAGCCCCCGCGGACAGTTGGCTAACACTGAAGCTTTCTTT. Combining the CDR3 with reference TRBV7-9 and TRBJ1-1 gives the whole variable domain DTGVSQNPRHKITKRGQNVTFRCDPISEHNRLYWYRQTLGQGPEFLTYFQNEAQLEKSRLLSDRFSAERPKGSFSTLEIQRTEQGDSAMYLCASSPRGQLANTEAFFGQGTRLTVV.

This sequence joins TRBV18 and TRBJ2-2; D gene ambiguous. Germline CDR1 and CDR2: KGHSH and LQKENI. There are 14 residues in the CDR3. The V end was cut by 6 bases, the J end by 1 base, with 9 bases between. The CDR3: CASSSLENTGELFF. CDR3 nucleotides: TGTGCCAGCTCTTCCCTAGAGAACACCGGGGAGCTGTTTTTT.

The table lists this clonotype with many counts. The genes are TRBV6-5 and TRBJ1-1; D remains ambiguous. The CDR3 runs to 14 residues. The germline V gene encodes CDR1 MNHEY and CDR2 SVGAGI. V lost 2 bases and J 1 base, leaving 8 bases between the germline ends. CDR3 sequence reads: CASSYVAGNTEAFF. In nucleotides, the CDR3 is TGTGCCAGCAGTTACGTGGCAGGGAACACTGAAGCTTTCTTT.

At least ten counts were recorded for this clonotype. The chain employs TRBV6-5 and TRBJ1-2, with a weak D call TRBD1 (6 bases). The germline gives CDR1 MNHEY, CDR2 SVGAGI. CDR3 length: 15 amino acids. The germline V and J ends were trimmed by 7 bases and 1 base, with 16 bases remaining between them. The CDR3 DNA reads as TGTGCCAGCACCCTACAGGGAGGCGTTAACTATGGCTACACCTTC. It translates to CASTLQGGVNYGYTF.

This clonotype was recorded at least ten times. The rearrangement uses TRBV30 and TRBJ1-2; D may be TRBD1 (5 bases). The germline CDR1 and CDR2 sequences are GTSNPN and SVGIG (reference sequence). The CDR3 contains 12 residues. With 8 bases removed from V and 4 bases from J, the gap between germline ends came to 14 bases. Here the CDR3 DNA reads TGTGCCGGGGGTTGGTCCGTCTATGGCTACACCTTC. Encoded protein: CAGGWSVYGYTF.

This clonotype showed up many times. This chain connects TRBV28 to TRBJ1-6; 7 bases map to TRBD1. This CDR3 has 14 residues. Trimming took 6 bases from V and 7 from J; bases not matched to a gene: 6. Germline V gene data show CDR1 as MDHEN and CDR2 as SYDVKM. CDR3 in DNA: TGTGCCAGCAGGTATTCGGGACAGAATTCACCCCTCCACTTT. Translation: CASRYSGQNSPLHF.

This clonotype was counted many times. The chain's CDR3 is CSARLRDGSHYGYTF. The DNA for the CDR3 is TGCAGTGCTAGACTCCGGGACGGGAGCCACTATGGCTACACCTTC. The J gene is TRBJ1-2, the V gene TRBV20-1; TRBD1 might be the D (5 bases). The CDR3 is 15 amino acids. Germline V CDR1 and CDR2: DFQATT, SNEGSKA (reference sequence). Deletions cut 2 bases from V and 3 bases from J, with 16 bases between.

This clonotype was seen at least ten times. The rearrangement uses TRBV20-1 and TRBJ2-7; no definite D call. CDR3 size: 11 residues. Germline values: CDR1 DFQATT, CDR2 SNEGSKA (reference sequence). With 1 base removed from V and 3 bases from J, the gap between germline ends came to 4 bases. DNA for the CDR3: TGCAGTGCTAGAGTGGACTACGAGCAGTACTTC. Amino acids: CSARVDYEQYF.

This clonotype was recorded at least ten times. The V gene is TRBV27, the J gene TRBJ1-1; no reliable D call. Deletions cut 2 bases from V and 5 bases from J, with 9 bases between. The germline V gene has CDR1 MNHEY and CDR2 SMNVEV (reference sequence). The CDR3 loop spans 13 amino acids. The DNA for the CDR3 is TGTGCCAGCAGTTTACCCGTCATGACTGAAGCTTTCTTT. Translation gives CASSLPVMTEAFF.

This clonotype was observed many times. The genes are TRBV18 and TRBJ1-2; D may be TRBD1 (6 bases). The germline gives CDR1 KGHSH, CDR2 LQKENI. V dropped 6 bases and J dropped 4 bases, with 18 bases sitting between them. This CDR3 has 15 amino acids. The CDR3 is CASSLETGTLYGYTF. Written as DNA, the CDR3 is TGTGCCAGCTCCCTCGAGACCGGGACACTCTATGGCTACACCTTC.

This clonotype was found many times. The genes are TRBV12-3 or TRBV12-4 and TRBJ1-1, with 7 bases lining up with TRBD1. This CDR3 is built from 15 residues. Trimming removed 5 bases from V and 1 base from J; junction bases left unmatched: 7. The CDR3 spells CASSPRTGPNTEAFF. The CDR3 nucleotides are TGTGCCAGCAGTCCTCGGACAGGACCGAACACTGAAGCTTTCTTT.

This clonotype was detected many times. This chain joins TRBV27 and TRBJ1-1, with D maybe TRBD1 (6 bases). There are 13 residues in the CDR3. Germline lookup yields CDR1 MNHEY and CDR2 SMNVEV (reference sequence). V was cut by 7 bases and J by 2 bases, with 11 bases left in between. The CDR3 DNA reads as TGTGCCAGCAAGTGGACAGATAACACTGAAGCTTTCTTT. Encoded protein: CASKWTDNTEAFF.

The chain uses TRBV27 and TRBJ2-3; tentatively, D is TRBD2 (6 bases). Trimming stripped 11 bases from V and 0 bases from J, with 12 bases between. Looked up from germline, CDR1 is MNHEY and CDR2 is SMNVEV (reference sequence). The CDR3 runs to 13 residues. CDR3 amino acids: CARNSGSTDTQYF. The CDR3, as DNA: TGTGCCCGCAACAGCGGGAGCACAGATACGCAGTATTTT.

The genes are TRBV6-1 and TRBJ1-2; D call uncertain. Germline-derived CDR1 and CDR2 are MNHNS and SASEGT. The CDR3 has 15 amino acids. The ends were cut back, 1 base at V and 0 bases at J, with 9 bases in the middle. The CDR3 region has the DNA TGTGCCAGCAGTGAAGTGCTACCAGCTAACTATGGCTACACCTTC. Its protein is CASSEVLPANYGYTF.

In the case of this clonotype: The junction departs from the called germline gene at one end, perhaps through a read error. CDR3 coding DNA: TGCAGCGCCCTGGACGGTTCCTACGAGCGGTACTTC. Amino acids: CSALDGSYERYF. V is TRBV29-1 and J is TRBJ2-7; D gene uncertain. Germline CDR1 SQVTM, CDR2 ANQGSEA. The CDR3 consists of 12 residues.

This clonotype was detected ten times or more. The chain uses TRBV6-5 and TRBJ1-2; a weak D match, TRBD1 (5 bases). V shed 5 bases and J shed 6 bases, with 10 bases lying between them. The CDR3 length is 12 residues. The germline V gene encodes CDR1 MNHEY and CDR2 SVGAGI. The CDR3 DNA reads as TGTGCCAGCAGTCCGGGGGAGGATGGCTACACCTTC. This codes for CASSPGEDGYTF.

V and J are TRBV6-1 and TRBJ1-6, with 8 bases identical to TRBD1. CDR1 is MNHNS and CDR2 is SASEGT in the germline V gene. V shed 6 bases, J shed 7 bases, and the junction held 5 bases outside the gene matches. The CDR3 has 14 amino acids. The CDR3 here is CASRGTGENSPLHF. CDR3 bases: TGTGCCAGCAGAGGGACAGGAGAGAATTCACCCCTCCACTTT.

V and J are TRBV28 and TRBJ1-6, with no clear D. V was shortened by 8 bases and J by 7 bases, with 12 bases between the two germline ends. The V gene's germline CDR1 is MDHEN and CDR2 SYDVKM. The CDR3 is 13 amino acids. The CDR3 region is CASGSHRNSPLHF. The CDR3 nucleotides are TGTGCCAGCGGGAGTCACCGGAATTCACCCCTCCACTTT.

This clonotype came up many times. The rearrangement joins TRBV9 to TRBJ2-4; D may be TRBD2 (6 bases). CDR1 is SGDLS and CDR2 is YYNGEE in the germline V gene. Deletions cut 5 bases from V and 2 bases from J, with 20 bases between. There are 17 residues in the CDR3. The CDR3 DNA reads as TGTGCCAGCAGTGGCGCGGGGCCCGAGGGTCCCAAAAACATTCAGTACTTC. This encodes CASSGAGPEGPKNIQYF.

This clonotype was seen at least ten times. In nucleotides, the CDR3 is TGTGCCTGGAGCCCGGGTCGGATGGCTTTCTTT. Translating it yields CAWSPGRMAFF. The rearrangement uses TRBV30 and TRBJ1-1; the D is unclear. The germline gives CDR1 GTSNPN, CDR2 SVGIG (reference sequence). The CDR3 has 11 residues. The V gene lost 3 bases and the J gene lost 11 bases, with 13 bases spanning the gap.

The chain couples TRBV6-1 to TRBJ1-1; 10 positions agree with TRBD1. The V gene end was trimmed by 6 bases and the J gene end by 4 bases; junction bases not matched to a gene: 8. The germline gives CDR1 MNHNS, CDR2 SASEGT. The CDR3 extends over 15 amino acids. The CDR3 spells CASSEPGQGSTEAFF. The CDR3 DNA follows: TGTGCCAGCAGCGAGCCGGGACAGGGGAGCACTGAAGCTTTCTTT.

This clonotype was counted ten times or more. The chain uses TRBV2 and TRBJ2-7; tentatively, D is TRBD1 (6 bases). CDR1 and CDR2 (germline): SNHLY, FYNNEI. This CDR3 contains 14 residues. The germline V and J ends were trimmed by 5 bases and 1 base, with 12 bases remaining between them. The CDR3 sequence is CASSYDRMSYEQYF. DNA of the CDR3: TGTGCCAGCAGTTACGACAGGATGTCCTACGAGCAGTACTTC.

The chain employs TRBV11-3 and TRBJ1-1, with a weak D call TRBD1 (5 bases). Germline V CDR1 and CDR2: SGHNT, YENEEA. Trimming stripped 1 base from V and 4 bases from J, with 10 bases between. The CDR3 length is 14 residues. DNA of the CDR3: TGTGCCAGCAGCTTAGTGGGGCGGCCCACTGAAGCTTTCTTT. It encodes CASSLVGRPTEAFF.

This clonotype appeared many times. The chain links TRBV27 to TRBJ1-2; 9 nucleotides match TRBD1. CDR1 is MNHEY, CDR2 SMNVEV, per germline (reference sequence). J gave up 2 bases and V 1 base, and 2 bases lay outside the gene matches. The CDR3 extends over 15 amino acids. This CDR3 reads CASSLLTGGNYGYTF. The CDR3, as DNA: TGTGCCAGCAGTTTATTGACAGGGGGGAACTATGGCTACACCTTC.